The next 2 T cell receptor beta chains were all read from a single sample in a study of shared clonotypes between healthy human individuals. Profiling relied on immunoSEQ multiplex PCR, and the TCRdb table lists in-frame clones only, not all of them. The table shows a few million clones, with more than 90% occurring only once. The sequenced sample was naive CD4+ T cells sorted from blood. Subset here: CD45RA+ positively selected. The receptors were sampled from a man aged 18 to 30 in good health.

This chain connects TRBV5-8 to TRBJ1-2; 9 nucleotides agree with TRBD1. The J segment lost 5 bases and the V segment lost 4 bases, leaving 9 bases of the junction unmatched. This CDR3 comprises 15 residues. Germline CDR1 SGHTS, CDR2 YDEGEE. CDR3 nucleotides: TGTGCCAGCAGCAAGAGGGCGGGACAGGGATATGGCTACACCTTC. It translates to CASSKRAGQGYGYTF.

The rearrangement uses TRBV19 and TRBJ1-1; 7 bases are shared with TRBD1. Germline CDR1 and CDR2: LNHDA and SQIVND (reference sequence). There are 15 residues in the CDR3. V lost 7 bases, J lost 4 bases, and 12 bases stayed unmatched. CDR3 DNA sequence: TGTGCCAGTACCCCCATGACAGGGATTGGCACTGAAGCTTTCTTT. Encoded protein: CASTPMTGIGTEAFF.